A selection of T cell receptor beta chains follows, all from one sample in a study of CD8 T cells in Susac syndrome. TCRdb analysed the immunoSEQ multiplex PCR reads with MiXCR anew, one entry per CDR3 protein. This sample has around 190,000 distinct CDR3 sequences; 85% to 95% occur once, and the top ten carry 0.08% to 0.11%. Sequencing was performed on CD4+ T cells from PBMCs. The source is a human donor in good health. Both conserved end residues are part of each CDR3. D genes are given only for firm matches. The size of a clone is reported for some rows only, either as once, few or many, or as a class for expanded clones.

V: TRBV20-1; D: -; size: -; J: TRBJ2-3; CDR3: CSARRWSGSTDTQYF; DNA: TGCAGTGCTAGAAGGTGGTCAGGGAGCACAGATACGCAGTATTTT
V: TRBV9; D: -; size: -; J: TRBJ2-7; CDR3: CASSSATRAGVEQYF; DNA: TGTGCCAGCAGCTCTGCTACGCGCGCAGGGGTCGAGCAGTACTTC
V: TRBV20-1; D: -; size: -; J: TRBJ2-1; CDR3: CSAVGGRSLYNEQFF; DNA: TGCAGTGCCGTCGGGGGGCGGAGCCTCTACAATGAGCAGTTCTTC
V: TRBV7-2; D: -; size: -; J: TRBJ2-6; CDR3: CASSLVAGAGANVLTF; DNA: TGTGCCAGCAGCTTAGTGGCAGGTGCTGGGGCCAACGTCCTGACTTTC
V: TRBV20-1; D: TRBD2; size: -; J: TRBJ2-3; CDR3: CSVLAPSTDTQYF; DNA: TGCAGTGTACTAGCGCCTAGCACAGATACGCAGTATTTT
V: TRBV6-2/TRBV6-3; D: -; size: -; J: TRBJ1-5; CDR3: CASTRGGSQPQHF; DNA: TGTGCCAGCACACGGGGGGGCAGCCAGCCCCAGCATTTT
V: TRBV7-3; D: TRBD1; size: -; J: TRBJ2-1; CDR3: CASRTGVLDNEQFF; DNA: TGTGCCAGCAGGACAGGGGTTTTGGACAATGAGCAGTTCTTC
V: TRBV7-2; D: -; size: -; J: TRBJ2-7; CDR3: CASSLPLAGLTAYEQYF; DNA: TGTGCCAGCAGCCTCCCCTTGGCCGGGCTAACGGCCTACGAGCAGTACTTC
V: TRBV27; D: -; size: -; J: TRBJ2-2; CDR3: CASSSQGPNTGELFF; DNA: TGTGCCAGCAGTTCCCAGGGACCAAACACCGGGGAGCTGTTTTTT
V: TRBV7-3; D: -; size: -; J: TRBJ2-5; CDR3: CASSLGRSGKYF; DNA: TGTGCCAGCAGCTTAGGAAGGTCAGGGAAGTACTTC
V: TRBV14; D: -; size: few; J: TRBJ1-2; CDR3: CASSQARAGGYTF; DNA: TGTGCCAGCAGCCAAGCTCGGGCGGGAGGCTACACCTTC
V: TRBV5-6; D: TRBD2; size: -; J: TRBJ2-1; CDR3: CASSLLLAGLYNEQFF; DNA: TGTGCCAGCAGCCTCTTACTAGCGGGCCTCTACAATGAGCAGTTCTTC
V: TRBV30; D: TRBD1; size: -; J: TRBJ2-5; CDR3: CAWSVGWAGGSETQYF; DNA: TGTGCCTGGAGTGTAGGTTGGGCAGGGGGCTCTGAGACCCAGTACTTC
V: TRBV19; D: TRBD1; size: -; J: TRBJ2-1; CDR3: CASSGQGLVNEQFF; DNA: TGTGCCAGTAGTGGACAGGGGCTAGTGAATGAGCAGTTCTTC
V: TRBV25-1; D: -; size: -; J: TRBJ1-2; CDR3: CASSEWGSGGYTF; DNA: TGTGCCAGCAGTGAATGGGGAAGTGGGGGCTACACCTTC
V: TRBV7-2; D: -; size: -; J: TRBJ2-3; CDR3: CASSFQGGDTQYF; DNA: TGTGCCAGCAGCTTCCAGGGGGGGGATACGCAGTATTTT
V: TRBV4-3; D: -; size: -; J: TRBJ2-1; CDR3: CASSQVLHNFPYNEQFF; DNA: TGCGCCAGCAGCCAAGTTTTACACAACTTTCCCTACAATGAGCAGTTCTTC
V: TRBV28; D: -; size: -; J: TRBJ2-7; CDR3: CASSLGGGDEQYF; DNA: TGTGCCAGCAGTTTGGGAGGTGGGGACGAGCAGTACTTC
V: TRBV29-1; D: -; size: once; J: TRBJ2-1; CDR3: CSVEDTSNEQFF; DNA: TGCAGCGTTGAAGATACGAGTAATGAGCAGTTCTTC
V: TRBV12-3/TRBV12-4; D: -; size: -; J: TRBJ2-7; CDR3: CASSRVGGSYEQYF; DNA: TGTGCCAGCAGTCGAGTGGGGGGCTCCTACGAGCAGTACTTC
V: TRBV29-1; D: TRBD1; size: -; J: TRBJ2-3; CDR3: CSVEGQFTDTQYF; DNA: TGCAGCGTTGAGGGACAGTTCACAGATACGCAGTATTTT
V: TRBV20-1; D: -; size: -; J: TRBJ2-3; CDR3: CSARPSSDSDTQYF; DNA: TGCAGTGCTCGACCCTCTTCAGATTCAGATACGCAGTATTTT
V: TRBV29-1; D: -; size: -; J: TRBJ2-7; CDR3: CSVKVVASYEQYF; DNA: TGCAGCGTTAAAGTGGTGGCATCTTACGAGCAGTACTTC
V: TRBV15; D: TRBD1; size: -; J: TRBJ1-2; CDR3: CATSRGDRAGSTF; DNA: TGTGCCACCAGCAGAGGGGACAGGGCTGGGTCCACCTTC
V: TRBV9; D: -; size: -; J: TRBJ2-1; CDR3: CASSAGQLNEQFF; DNA: TGTGCCAGCAGCGCGGGACAACTCAATGAGCAGTTCTTC
V: TRBV6-2/TRBV6-3; D: -; size: -; J: TRBJ2-7; CDR3: CASSYFYEQYF; DNA: TGTGCCAGCAGTTACTTCTACGAGCAGTACTTC
V: TRBV28; D: -; size: once; J: TRBJ1-1; CDR3: CASSLHIVNTEAFF; DNA: TGTGCCAGCAGTTTACATATCGTGAACACTGAAGCTTTCTTT
V: TRBV28; D: -; size: once; J: TRBJ2-1; CDR3: CASSLSPGWTVGEQFF; DNA: TGTGCCAGCAGTTTAAGCCCCGGTTGGACTGTGGGTGAGCAGTTCTTC
V: TRBV30; D: TRBD1; size: once; J: TRBJ1-1; CDR3: CAWRDRANTEAFF; DNA: TGTGCCTGGAGAGACAGGGCGAACACTGAAGCTTTCTTT
V: TRBV27; D: TRBD2; size: -; J: TRBJ2-1; CDR3: CASSSPGLEYYNEQFF; DNA: TGTGCCAGCAGTTCCCCGGGACTAGAGTACTACAATGAGCAGTTCTTC
V: TRBV20-1; D: TRBD2; size: -; J: TRBJ2-7; CDR3: CSARPTSGNIYEQYF; DNA: TGCAGTGCTAGACCGACTAGCGGGAACATCTACGAGCAGTACTTC
V: TRBV29-1; D: TRBD1; size: -; J: TRBJ2-7; CDR3: CSVAQGPYEQYF; DNA: TGCAGCGTCGCACAGGGGCCGTACGAGCAGTACTTC
V: TRBV7-2; D: -; size: -; J: TRBJ1-2; CDR3: CASSLKVGVGQGYGYTF; DNA: TGTGCCAGCAGCCTGAAGGTTGGCGTGGGGCAGGGCTATGGCTACACCTTC
V: TRBV4-2; D: -; size: -; J: TRBJ2-5; CDR3: CASSQDRERAQYF; DNA: TGTGCCAGCAGCCAAGATAGGGAACGGGCCCAGTACTTC
V: TRBV7-2; D: TRBD2; size: -; J: TRBJ2-5; CDR3: CASSSAGGRAETQYF; DNA: TGTGCCAGCAGCTCAGCGGGAGGGAGAGCGGAGACCCAGTACTTC
V: TRBV7-2; D: -; size: -; J: TRBJ2-2; CDR3: CASSLGAGELFF; DNA: TGTGCCAGCAGCTTAGGGGCCGGGGAGCTGTTTTTT
V: TRBV7-9; D: -; size: -; J: TRBJ2-7; CDR3: CASSQGTAAYEQYF; DNA: TGTGCCAGCAGCCAGGGGACGGCAGCCTACGAGCAGTACTTC
V: TRBV27; D: -; size: -; J: TRBJ1-1; CDR3: CASSPLGAGNTEAFF; DNA: TGTGCCAGCAGTCCCCTAGGGGCGGGGAACACTGAAGCTTTCTTT
V: TRBV2; D: -; size: -; J: TRBJ2-4; CDR3: CASSEGRDTNIQYF; DNA: TGTGCCAGCAGTGAAGGTCGGGATACTAACATTCAGTACTTC
V: TRBV19; D: TRBD2; size: -; J: TRBJ2-1; CDR3: CASIGGSEQFF; DNA: TGTGCCAGTATTGGCGGGAGTGAGCAGTTCTTC
V: TRBV20-1; D: -; size: -; J: TRBJ1-5; CDR3: CSARVMVNQPQHF; DNA: TGCAGTGCTAGAGTTATGGTCAATCAGCCCCAGCATTTT
V: TRBV15; D: TRBD1; size: -; J: TRBJ1-2; CDR3: CATSRGQGYGYTF; DNA: TGTGCCACCAGCAGGGGACAGGGGTATGGCTACACCTTC
V: TRBV24-1; D: TRBD1; size: -; J: TRBJ2-3; CDR3: CATSDWRHRGPDTQYF; DNA: TGTGCCACCAGTGATTGGAGACACAGGGGCCCAGATACGCAGTATTTT
V: TRBV28; D: TRBD1; size: -; J: TRBJ1-5; CDR3: CASSPRTGVRPQHF; DNA: TGTGCCAGCAGCCCGCGGACAGGAGTTCGGCCCCAGCATTTT
V: TRBV30; D: -; size: -; J: TRBJ2-3; CDR3: CAWSKDTDTQYF; DNA: TGTGCCTGGAGTAAAGACACAGATACGCAGTATTTT